This T cell receptor (beta chain) was sequenced in a study of monozygotic twins with cystic fibrosis (dated by TCRdb to the early 2020s). About the study as a whole: Barcoded libraries were prepared with approximately 16 PCR cycles from about 3 micrograms of fragmented DNA. The study compared TCR beta repertoires within and between 16 monozygotic twin pairs with cystic fibrosis to assess genetic influence on V and J gene usage. The cohort comprised ten female and six male twin pairs aged about 2.0 to 40 years, median about 9.3 years, mostly children and adolescents. Twins were ranked among around 1,000 cohort participants for weight-for-height and FEVPerc (FEV1 disease centile) at the day of blood sampling. Data for three of the twin pairs had been reported previously in another context. The research as a whole found: Only a small cohort was studied, and no association of shared CDR3 numbers with age, concordance or disease severity was found. Monozygotic CF twin pairs shared significantly more nucleotide-identical clonotypes within each pair than unrelated CF individuals shared with one another (P = 0.000026, Mann-Whitney). V gene usage was most similar to the co-twin for 13 of 16 pairs, and J usage for 8 of 16 pairs, suggesting genetic constraints. Simpson clonality was generally low (median about 0.0097), suggesting a naive-dominated repertoire, with higher clonality in the most severely affected patients.

For this clone: The target of this receptor is not known. No much larger clone exists at a distance of one base, and base qualities are not known.

Following the manufacturer's instructions, TCR beta CDR3 regions were amplified by multiplex PCR with the immunoSEQ immune profiling system. Sequencing was performed on an Illumina NextSeq system. The authors' pipeline ran thus. Sequence data were processed on the immunoSEQ Analyzer platform, and clonality was calculated as the square root of Simpson's index of productive rearrangements. Similarity in V and J usage was quantified by Jensen-Shannon distance, and CDR3 generation probabilities were calculated with OLGA. The researchers looked up shared CDR3 sequences in the immuneACCESS database (August 2020) and in VDJdb (December 2020). The immuneACCESS repertoire file appears here via TCRdb, limited to in-frame rearrangements. These files lack a portion of the clones; in checked studies, under half of the deficit traces to unresolved V genes, and the cause of the others is not known. V, J and clone size are taken as reported in that table, and D and trimming were inferred from the DNA itself. This sample holds 25,000 to 30,000 clones; 70% to 90% were observed only once. Of the sample, over 0.7% falls within the top ten clones.

The twin pairs came from the European Cystic Fibrosis Twin and Sibling Study Cohort, a cohort that recruited patients from over a hundred CF clinics across 14 European countries. Both zygosity and CFTR genotype were checked in-house, and zygosity was tested with multiplex PCR across nine short tandem repeat loci. Each twin gave a peripheral blood sample, and clinical parameters were documented on that same day of blood sampling. Genomic DNA was isolated from peripheral blood cells with phenol/chloroform and kept in TE buffer at 4 degrees C. This sequence was found in a girl aged 2 to 9 with cystic fibrosis. The material sequenced was blood.

This receptor has the CDR3 CASSWDSSYEQYF. The nucleotide sequence is TGTGCCAGCAGCTGGGACAGTAGCTACGAGCAGTACTTC. Here the chain combines TRBV5-6 and TRBJ2-7, and TRBD1 matches 7 of the central bases. Its CDR3 holds 13 amino acids, cysteine through phenylalanine. Just CDR3 DNA is preserved here, 39 bases in frame from base 1. CDR1 SGHDT and CDR2 YYEEEE are derived from the germline V gene. At the junction V is shortened by 3 bases and J by 3 bases; bases outside the gene matches: 3.